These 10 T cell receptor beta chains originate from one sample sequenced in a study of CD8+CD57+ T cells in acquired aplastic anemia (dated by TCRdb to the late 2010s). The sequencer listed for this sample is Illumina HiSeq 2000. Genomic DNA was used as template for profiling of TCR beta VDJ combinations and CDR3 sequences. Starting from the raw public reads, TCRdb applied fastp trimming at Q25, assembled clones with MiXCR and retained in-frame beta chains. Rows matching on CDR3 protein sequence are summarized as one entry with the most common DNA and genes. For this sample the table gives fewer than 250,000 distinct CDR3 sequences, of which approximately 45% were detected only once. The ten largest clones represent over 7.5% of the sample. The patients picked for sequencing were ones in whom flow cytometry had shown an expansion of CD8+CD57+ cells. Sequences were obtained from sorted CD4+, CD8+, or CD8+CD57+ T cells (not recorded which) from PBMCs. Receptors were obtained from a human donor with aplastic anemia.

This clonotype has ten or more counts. CDR3 sequence: CSASVGLALSPALDTGELFF. The CDR3 DNA reads as TGCAGTGCTAGCGTTGGACTAGCCCTCTCCCCCGCGCTGGACACCGGGGAGCTGTTTTTT. This rearrangement joins TRBV20-1 to TRBJ2-2, with 8 positions matching TRBD2. Germline CDR1 DFQATT, CDR2 SNEGSKA (reference sequence). The CDR3 covers 20 residues. V gave up 3 bases and J gave up 3 bases; unmatched junction bases: 21.

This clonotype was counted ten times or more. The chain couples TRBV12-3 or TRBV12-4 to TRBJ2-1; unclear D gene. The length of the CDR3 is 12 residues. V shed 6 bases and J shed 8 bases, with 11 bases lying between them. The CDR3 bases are TGTGCCAGCAGCCCCGTCGGTTATGAGCAGTTCTTC. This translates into CASSPVGYEQFF.

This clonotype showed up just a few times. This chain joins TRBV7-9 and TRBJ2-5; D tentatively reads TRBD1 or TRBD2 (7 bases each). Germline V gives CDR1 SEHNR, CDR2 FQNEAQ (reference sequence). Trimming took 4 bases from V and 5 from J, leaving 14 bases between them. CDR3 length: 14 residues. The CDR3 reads CASSSTGRDETQYF. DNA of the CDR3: TGTGCCAGCAGCTCGACAGGGAGGGATGAGACCCAGTACTTC.

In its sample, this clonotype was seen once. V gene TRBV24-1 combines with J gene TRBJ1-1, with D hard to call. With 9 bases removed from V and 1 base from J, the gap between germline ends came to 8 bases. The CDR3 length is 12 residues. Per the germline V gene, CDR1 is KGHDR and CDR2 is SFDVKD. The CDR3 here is CATALSNTEAFF. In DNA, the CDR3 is TGTGCCACCGCTCTTTCGAACACTGAAGCTTTCTTT.

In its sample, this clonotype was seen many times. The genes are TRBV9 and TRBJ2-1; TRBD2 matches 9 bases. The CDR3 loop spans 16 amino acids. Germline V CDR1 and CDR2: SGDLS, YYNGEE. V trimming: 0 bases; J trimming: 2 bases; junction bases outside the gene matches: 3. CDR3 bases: TGTGCCAGCAGCGTAGATCTAGCGGGAACCTACAATGAGCAGTTCTTC. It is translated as CASSVDLAGTYNEQFF.

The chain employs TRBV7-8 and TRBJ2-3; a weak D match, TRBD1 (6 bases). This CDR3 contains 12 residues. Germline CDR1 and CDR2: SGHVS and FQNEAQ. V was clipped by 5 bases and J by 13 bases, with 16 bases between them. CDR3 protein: CASSPTQQGKYF. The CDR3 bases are TGTGCCAGCAGCCCGACACAGCAGGGGAAGTATTTT.

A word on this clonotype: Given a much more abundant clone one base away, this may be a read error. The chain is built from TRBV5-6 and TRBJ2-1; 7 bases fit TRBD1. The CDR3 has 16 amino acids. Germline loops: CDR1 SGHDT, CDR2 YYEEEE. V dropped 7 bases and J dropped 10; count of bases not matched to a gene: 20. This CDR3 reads CASGPEETGLRNEQFF. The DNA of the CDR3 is TGTGCCAGCGGCCCGGAGGAGACAGGGCTGAGGAACGAGCAGTTCTTC.

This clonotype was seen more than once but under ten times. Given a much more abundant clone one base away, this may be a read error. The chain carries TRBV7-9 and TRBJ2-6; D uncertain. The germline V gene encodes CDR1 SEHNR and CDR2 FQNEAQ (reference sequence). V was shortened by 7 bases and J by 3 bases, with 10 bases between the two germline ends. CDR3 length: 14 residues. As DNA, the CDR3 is TGTGCCAGCATCCAGAAGGTTGGGGCCAACGTCCTGACTTTC. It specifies CASIQKVGANVLTF.

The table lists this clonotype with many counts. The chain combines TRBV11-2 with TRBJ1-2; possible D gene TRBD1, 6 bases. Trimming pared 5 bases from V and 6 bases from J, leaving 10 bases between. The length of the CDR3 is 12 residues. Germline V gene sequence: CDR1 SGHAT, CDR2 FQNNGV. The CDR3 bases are TGTGCCAGCAGCCCTCCAGGGGATGGCTACACCTTC. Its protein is CASSPPGDGYTF. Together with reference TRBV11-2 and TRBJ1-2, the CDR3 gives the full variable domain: EAGVAQSPRYKIIEKRQSVAFWCNPISGHATLYWYQQILGQGPKLLIQFQNNGVVDDSQLPKDRFSAERLKGVDSTLKIQPAKLEDSAVYLCASSPPGDGYTFGSGTRLTVV.

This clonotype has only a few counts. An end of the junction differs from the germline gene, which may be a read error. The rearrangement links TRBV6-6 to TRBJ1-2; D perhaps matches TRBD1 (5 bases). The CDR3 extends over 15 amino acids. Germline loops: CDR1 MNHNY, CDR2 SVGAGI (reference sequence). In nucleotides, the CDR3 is TGTGCCAGCAGTCACTCGGGGGGACTCAACTATGGCTACACCTTC. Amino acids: CASSHSGGLNYGYTF.